This T cell receptor beta chain was recorded in a study of CD8+CD57+ T cells in acquired aplastic anemia. Turning to the study itself: Isolated CD4+ and CD8+ cells, once sorted, yielded DNA averaging about 3.2 ug. The study's findings and limits: Researchers reported that CD8+ Simpson's diversity was not significantly different in patients versus controls.

This clonotype has a count of ten or more. As yet, its antigen is unknown. The template for TCR beta VDJ and CDR3 sequence profiling was genomic DNA. TCRdb reanalysed the reads using MiXCR and keeps one entry per CDR3 protein. The table includes about 150,000 distinct CDR3 sequences, roughly two fifths detected once. Germline V gene data show CDR1 as SQVTM and CDR2 as ANQGSEA. V was pared by 1 base and J by 3 bases, with 9 bases between. This CDR3 region has 13 residues. The sequence came from a human donor in good health, serving as a control. Sequencing used sorted CD4+, CD8+, or CD8+CD57+ T cells (not recorded which) from PBMCs. The chain has TRBV29-1 and TRBJ1-1; maybe TRBD1 (5 bases). The CDR3 DNA reads as TGCAGCGTTGAAGGGGCAGGGCACACTGAAGCTTTCTTT. This translates into CSVEGAGHTEAFF.